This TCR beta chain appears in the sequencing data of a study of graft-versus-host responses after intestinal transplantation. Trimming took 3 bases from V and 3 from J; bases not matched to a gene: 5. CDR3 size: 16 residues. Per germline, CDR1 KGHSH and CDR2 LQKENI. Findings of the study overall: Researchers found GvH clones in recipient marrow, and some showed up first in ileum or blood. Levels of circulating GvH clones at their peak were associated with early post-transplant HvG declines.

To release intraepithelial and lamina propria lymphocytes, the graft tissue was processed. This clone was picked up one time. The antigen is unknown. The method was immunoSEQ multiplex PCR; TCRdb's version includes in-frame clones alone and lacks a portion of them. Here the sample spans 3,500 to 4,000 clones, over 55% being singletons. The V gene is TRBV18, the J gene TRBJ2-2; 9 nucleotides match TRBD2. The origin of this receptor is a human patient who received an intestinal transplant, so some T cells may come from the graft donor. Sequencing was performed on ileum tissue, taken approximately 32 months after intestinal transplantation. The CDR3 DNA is TGTGCCAGCTCACCCCCGGGACTAGCCGACACCGGGGAGCTGTTTTTT. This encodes CASSPPGLADTGELFF.